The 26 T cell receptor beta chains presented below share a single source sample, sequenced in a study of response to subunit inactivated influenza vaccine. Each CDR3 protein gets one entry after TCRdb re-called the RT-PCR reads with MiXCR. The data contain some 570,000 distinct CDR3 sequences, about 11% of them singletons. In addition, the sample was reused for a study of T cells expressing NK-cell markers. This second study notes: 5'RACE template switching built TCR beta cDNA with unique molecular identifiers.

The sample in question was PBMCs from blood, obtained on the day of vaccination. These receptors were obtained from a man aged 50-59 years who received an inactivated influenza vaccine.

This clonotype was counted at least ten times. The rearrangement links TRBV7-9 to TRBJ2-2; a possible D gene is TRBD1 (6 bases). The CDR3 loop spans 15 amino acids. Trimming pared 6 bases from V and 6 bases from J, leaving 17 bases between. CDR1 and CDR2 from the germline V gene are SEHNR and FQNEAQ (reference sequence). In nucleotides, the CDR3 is TGTGCCAGCAGAAGGCTTATCGAGGGGGCCGGGGAGCTGTTTTTT. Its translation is CASRRLIEGAGELFF.

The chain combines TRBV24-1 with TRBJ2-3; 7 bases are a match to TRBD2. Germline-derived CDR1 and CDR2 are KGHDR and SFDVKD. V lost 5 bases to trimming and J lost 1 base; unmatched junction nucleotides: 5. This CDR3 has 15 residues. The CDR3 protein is CATSAQRGRTDTQYF. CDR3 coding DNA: TGTGCCACCAGTGCCCAGCGGGGACGCACAGATACGCAGTATTTT.

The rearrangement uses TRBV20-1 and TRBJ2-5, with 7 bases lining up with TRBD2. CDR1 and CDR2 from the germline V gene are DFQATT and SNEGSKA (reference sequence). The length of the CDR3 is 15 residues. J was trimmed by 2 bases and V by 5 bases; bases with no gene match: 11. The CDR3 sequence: CSALSLREAQETQYF. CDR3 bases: TGCAGTGCTCTCTCCCTCCGGGAGGCACAAGAGACCCAGTACTTC.

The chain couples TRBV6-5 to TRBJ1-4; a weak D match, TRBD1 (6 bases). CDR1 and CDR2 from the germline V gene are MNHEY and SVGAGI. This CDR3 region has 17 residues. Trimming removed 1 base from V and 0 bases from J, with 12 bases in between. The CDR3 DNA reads TGTGCCAGCAGTTACTTTTCAGGGGACGCAACTAATGAAAAACTGTTTTTT. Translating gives CASSYFSGDATNEKLFF.

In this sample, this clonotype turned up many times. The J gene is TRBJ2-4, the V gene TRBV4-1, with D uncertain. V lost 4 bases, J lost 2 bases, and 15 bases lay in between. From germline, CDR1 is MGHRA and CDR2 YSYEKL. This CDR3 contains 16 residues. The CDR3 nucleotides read TGCGCCAGCAGCCTCGGTCCGCCGCGGACCAAAAACATTCAGTACTTC. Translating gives CASSLGPPRTKNIQYF.

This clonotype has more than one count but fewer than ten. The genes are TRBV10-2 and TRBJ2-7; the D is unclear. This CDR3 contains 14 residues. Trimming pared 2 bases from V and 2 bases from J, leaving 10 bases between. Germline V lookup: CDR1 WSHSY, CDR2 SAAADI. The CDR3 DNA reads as TGCGCCAGCAGTGAGGTGGTCACCACCTACGAGCAGTACTTC. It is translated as CASSEVVTTYEQYF.

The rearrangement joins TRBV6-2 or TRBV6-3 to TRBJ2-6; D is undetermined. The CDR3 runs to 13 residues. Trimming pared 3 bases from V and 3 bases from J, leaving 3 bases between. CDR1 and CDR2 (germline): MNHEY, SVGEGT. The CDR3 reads CASSYGGANVLTF. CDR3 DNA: TGTGCCAGCAGTTATGGTGGGGCCAACGTCCTGACTTTC.

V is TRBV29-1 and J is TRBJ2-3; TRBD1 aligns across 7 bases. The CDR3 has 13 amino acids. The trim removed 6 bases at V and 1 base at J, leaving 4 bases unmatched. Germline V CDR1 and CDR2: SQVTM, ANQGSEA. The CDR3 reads CSVRTGRTDTQYF. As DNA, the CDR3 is TGCAGCGTGCGGACAGGACGCACAGATACGCAGTATTTT.

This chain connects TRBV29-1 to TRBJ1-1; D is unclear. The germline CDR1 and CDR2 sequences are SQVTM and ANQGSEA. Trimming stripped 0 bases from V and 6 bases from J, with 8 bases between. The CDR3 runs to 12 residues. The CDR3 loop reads CSVEDLAAEAFF. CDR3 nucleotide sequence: TGCAGCGTTGAAGACTTAGCAGCTGAAGCTTTCTTT.

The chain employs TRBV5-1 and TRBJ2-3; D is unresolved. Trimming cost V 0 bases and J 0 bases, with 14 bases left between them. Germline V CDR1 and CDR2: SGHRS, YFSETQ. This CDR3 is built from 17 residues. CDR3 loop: CASSLAGSTASTDTQYF. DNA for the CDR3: TGCGCCAGCAGCTTGGCCGGGTCTACCGCTAGCACAGATACGCAGTATTTT.

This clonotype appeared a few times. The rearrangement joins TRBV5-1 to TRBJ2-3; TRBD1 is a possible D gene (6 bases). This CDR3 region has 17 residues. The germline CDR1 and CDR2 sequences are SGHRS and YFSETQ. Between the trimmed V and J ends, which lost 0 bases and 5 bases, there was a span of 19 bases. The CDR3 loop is CASSLGGSGQIVDTQYF. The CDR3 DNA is TGCGCCAGCAGCTTGGGTGGCAGCGGACAGATCGTAGATACGCAGTATTTT.

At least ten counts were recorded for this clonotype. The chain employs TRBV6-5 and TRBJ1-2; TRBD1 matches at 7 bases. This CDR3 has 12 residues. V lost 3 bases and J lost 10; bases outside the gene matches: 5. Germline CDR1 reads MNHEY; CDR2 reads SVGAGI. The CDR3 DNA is TGTGCCAGCAGTTATAAGACAGGGCACTACACCTTC. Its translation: CASSYKTGHYTF.

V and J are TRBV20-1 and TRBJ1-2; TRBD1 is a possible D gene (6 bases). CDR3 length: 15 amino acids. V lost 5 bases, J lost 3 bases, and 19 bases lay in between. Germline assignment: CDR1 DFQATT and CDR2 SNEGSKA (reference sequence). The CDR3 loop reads CSAVGTGREDYGYTF. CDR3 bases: TGCAGTGCTGTGGGCACAGGGAGGGAGGACTATGGCTACACCTTC.

The CDR3 here is CASSLIGTGKNIQYF. CDR3 bases: TGTGCCAGCAGTTTAATCGGGACAGGAAAAAACATTCAGTACTTC. This rearrangement joins TRBV12-3 or TRBV12-4 to TRBJ2-4; 8 bases map to TRBD1. CDR3 length: 15 amino acids. V was clipped by 2 bases and J by 4 bases; unmatched bases: 4.

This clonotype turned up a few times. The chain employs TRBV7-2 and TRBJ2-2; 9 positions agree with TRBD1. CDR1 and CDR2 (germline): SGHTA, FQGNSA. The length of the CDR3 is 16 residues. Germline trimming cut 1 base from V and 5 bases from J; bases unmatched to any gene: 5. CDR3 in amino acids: CASSLGRTGATGELFF. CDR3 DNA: TGTGCCAGCAGCTTAGGACGGACAGGGGCGACCGGGGAGCTGTTTTTT.

CDR3 residues: CASSKSQGNTGELFF. CDR3 in DNA: TGTGCCAGCAGCAAGAGCCAGGGGAACACCGGGGAGCTGTTTTTT. The chain recombines TRBV21-1 with TRBJ2-2; the D call in the table, TRBD1, was not verified against the DNA. TRBV21-1 is a known pseudogene. CDR3 length equals 15 residues.

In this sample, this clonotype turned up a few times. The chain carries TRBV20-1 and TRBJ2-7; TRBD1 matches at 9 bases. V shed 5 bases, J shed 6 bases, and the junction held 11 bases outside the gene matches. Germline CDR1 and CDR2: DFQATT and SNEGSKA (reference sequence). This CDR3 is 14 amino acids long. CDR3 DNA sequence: TGCAGTGCTGCAAGTAACAGGGGGCTAGGCGAGCAGTACTTC. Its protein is CSAASNRGLGEQYF.

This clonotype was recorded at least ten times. CDR3 DNA sequence: TGTGCCAGCAGTTTTTCAAGCGGGCTCTACAATGAGCAGTTCTTC. Its protein is CASSFSSGLYNEQFF. The chain recombines TRBV12-3 or TRBV12-4 with TRBJ2-1; D might be TRBD2 (6 bases). V dropped 3 bases and J dropped 3 bases, with 12 bases sitting between them. The CDR3 is made up of 15 amino acids.

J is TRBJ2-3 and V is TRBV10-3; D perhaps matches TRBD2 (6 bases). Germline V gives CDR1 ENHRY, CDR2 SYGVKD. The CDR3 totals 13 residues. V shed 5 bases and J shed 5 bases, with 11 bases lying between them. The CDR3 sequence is CAISQDYQDTQYF. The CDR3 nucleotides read TGTGCCATCAGTCAGGACTACCAAGATACGCAGTATTTT.

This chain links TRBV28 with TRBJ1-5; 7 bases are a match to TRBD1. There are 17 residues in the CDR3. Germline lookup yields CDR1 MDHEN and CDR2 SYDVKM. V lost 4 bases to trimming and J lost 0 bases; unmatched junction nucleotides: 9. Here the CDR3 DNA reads TGTGCCAGCAGTTACCTGAAGGGACAGCTTAGCAATCAGCCCCAGCATTTT. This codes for CASSYLKGQLSNQPQHF.

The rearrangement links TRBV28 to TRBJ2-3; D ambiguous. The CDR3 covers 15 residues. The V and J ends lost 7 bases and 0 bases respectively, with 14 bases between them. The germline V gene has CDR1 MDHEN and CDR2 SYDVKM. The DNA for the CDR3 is TGTGCCAGCACCCGACTTCCTTCTAGCACAGATACGCAGTATTTT. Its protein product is CASTRLPSSTDTQYF.

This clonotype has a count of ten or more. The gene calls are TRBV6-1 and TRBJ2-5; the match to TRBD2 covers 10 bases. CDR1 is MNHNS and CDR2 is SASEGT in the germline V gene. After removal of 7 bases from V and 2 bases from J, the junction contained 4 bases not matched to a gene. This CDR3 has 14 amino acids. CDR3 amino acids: CASTSGRGQETQYF. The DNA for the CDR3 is TGTGCCAGCACCAGCGGGAGGGGACAAGAGACCCAGTACTTC.

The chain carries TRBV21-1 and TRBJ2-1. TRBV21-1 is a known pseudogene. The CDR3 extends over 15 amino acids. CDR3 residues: CATFQAAYSYNEQFF. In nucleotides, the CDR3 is TGTGCCACCTTCCAAGCGGCTTATTCCTACAATGAGCAGTTCTTC.

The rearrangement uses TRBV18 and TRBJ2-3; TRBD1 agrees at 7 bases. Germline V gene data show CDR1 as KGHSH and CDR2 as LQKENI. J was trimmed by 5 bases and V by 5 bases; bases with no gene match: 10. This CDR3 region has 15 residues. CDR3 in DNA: TGTGCCAGCTCAACCAAGGGGACAGCCGAAGATACGCAGTATTTT. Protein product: CASSTKGTAEDTQYF.

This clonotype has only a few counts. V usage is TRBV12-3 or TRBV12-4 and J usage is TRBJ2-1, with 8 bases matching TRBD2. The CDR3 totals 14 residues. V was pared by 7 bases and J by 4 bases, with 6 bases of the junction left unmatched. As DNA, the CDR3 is TGTGCCAGCAAGGGTCGGGAGGGGTACAATGAGCAGTTCTTC. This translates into CASKGREGYNEQFF.

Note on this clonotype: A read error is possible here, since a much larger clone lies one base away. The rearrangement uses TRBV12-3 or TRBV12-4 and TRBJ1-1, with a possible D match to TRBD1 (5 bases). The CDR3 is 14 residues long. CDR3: CASSPLAGGTESFF. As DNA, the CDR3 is TGTGCCAGCAGTCCCCTTGCCGGCGGGACTGAATCTTTCTTT.